This T cell receptor (beta chain) was found in a study of shared clonotypes between healthy human individuals (dated by TCRdb to the early 2020s). For the wider study: The cohort included three men and two women between 18 and 49 years of age. Libraries were prepared and TCR repertoires were sequenced by different laboratories using diverse techniques, in order to increase sequencing depth and limit assay-specific biases. To estimate repertoire size and how much clonotype sharing occurs between individuals, the study deeply sequenced the blood TCR repertoires of about 5 healthy adults. Per donor, three plates each were used for CD4 naive and CD4 memory, two for CD8 naive, and one for CD8 memory. Each donor's leukapheresis produced roughly between about 0.9 and 9.5 billion PBMCs.

The junction carries 4 bases between V and J, which are trimmed by 3 bases and 3 bases respectively. Via the germline V gene, CDR1 is SGHDN and CDR2 FVKESK. Including cysteine and phenylalanine, the CDR3 has 12 amino acids. Only the CDR3 part of the read is kept: 36 bases, read in frame from the first base. Overall study results and their limits: When several donors were compared, the shared fraction of clonotypes was about 5.2% for naive CD4, over 3% for naive CD8, more than 2% for memory CD4, and less than 0.5% for memory CD8. Compared with non-shared clonotypes, clonotypes shared by all four sorted-subset donors had higher generation probabilities. Sampling was limited to blood, and TCR repertoires in tissue likely differ from TCR repertoires in blood. Even with the large sequencing depth, rarefaction of the sorted-subset datasets indicated that sequencing was incomplete. Larger estimated clonotype richness was generally found for naive subsets than for memory subsets. Because the study included only a small number of donors, the genetic and exposure-history diversity represented was limited. Pairwise subsampling led to the expectation that sequencing depth would affect the degree of clonotype sharing among donors.

Healthy HIV-negative adults with no recently reported acute infections or vaccinations were included as donors. Every donor was a Caucasian adult residing in Nashville, Tennessee, USA. CD4+ T cells were enriched through magnetic negative selection, after which naive cells were positively selected on CD45RA and the remaining negative fraction served as the memory subset. After blood collection by leukapheresis, PBMCs were isolated using Ficoll-Histopaque density gradient centrifugation and then cryopreserved in the vapor phase of liquid nitrogen. Analytical flow cytometry was used to check the purity and quantity of each magnetically sorted T cell population. From each sorted fraction, genomic DNA was isolated and quantified by UV absorbance on a Nanodrop 2000c. Using the deep immunoSEQ assay, TCR CDR3 regions were amplified from genomic DNA by multiplex PCR. Genomic DNA extracted from each cell subset was distributed evenly over all wells of several immunoSEQ 96-well plates, and each plate served as one replicate. For sorted subsets, each replicate PCR was loaded with about 0.2 ug genomic DNA, equivalent to some 31,000 T cell genomes. Purified libraries were measured with a Qubit 3.0 fluorometer, size-checked on a Bioanalyzer 2100, and measured again with the KAPA Library Quantification kit. Every immunoSEQ 96-well plate was sequenced on a separate single-read 150-cycle Illumina NextSeq 550 flow cell. The study's own analysis went as follows. Because only junctional sequences without quality scores were contained in the immunoSEQ output, filtering matching that applied to full-length reads could not be performed. Sequences were annotated with PyIR, a Python wrapper for IgBLAST v1.9, and V/J genes and CDR3 were assigned using IMGT germline references. Reads were filtered out if the reads had weak V/J assignments (E-value above 1e-6), no CDR3, stop codons, out-of-frame junctions, or ambiguous translated residues. V3J clonotypes were defined as sequences sharing the same inferred V gene, J gene, and CDR3 amino acid sequence. To compute the percentage overlap between repertoires, the number of shared unique clonotypes was divided by the size of the smaller repertoire. Repertoire richness was assessed with RTK rarefaction, the Chao1 estimator, and Recon v2.1 estimates of unobserved clonotypes. For all TCRbeta clonotypes obtained by the gDNA method from several donors, generation probabilities were computed with OLGA. The immuneACCESS repertoire file appears here via TCRdb, limited to in-frame rearrangements. These files lack a portion of the clones; in checked studies, under half of the deficit traces to unresolved V genes, and the cause of the others is not known. V and J calls and clone size are those listed in that table; D and trimming were worked out from the DNA. For this sample there are over a million clones; 95% to 99% appear just once. The leading ten clones occupy about 0.45% of the sample.

With respect to this clone: Its antigen remains undetermined. The sample holds no much larger clone one base away, and base qualities are not on file.

This clonotype was sampled from a man between 25 and 39 years old in good health. Sequenced input: naive CD4+ T cells sorted from blood. The cell subset or site label of this sample denotes: CD45RA+ positively selected. The chain employs TRBV14 and TRBJ2-3; a confident D gene designation cannot be given. CDR3 protein: CASSQLTDTQYF. The DNA reads TGTGCCAGCAGCCAGCTAACAGATACGCAGTATTTT.